The present entry profiles one T cell receptor (beta chain) with its context. Its antigen is not identified. Trimming took off 6 bases at V and 3 bases at J, with 9 bases between the two ends. CDR3 length equals 11 residues. The V gene's germline CDR1 is SQVTM and CDR2 ANQGSEA. The sample is drawn from a study of Ad26.COV2.S vaccination and SARS-CoV-2 variants. Across the whole study: Dosing was one shot or two shots 56 days apart. Notes on the study in general: Measurement of non-spike TCR breadth gave similar results in vaccine and placebo recipients. There was a possibility that the TCR breadth and depth analyses underestimated total T cell responses.

This table comes from immunoSEQ multiplex PCR, and its TCRdb copy is limited to in-frame clones, with some not included. The repertoire holds around 340,000 clones, with 75% to 90% as singletons. The treatment here: some 19 received Ad26.COV2.S at low or high dose, single or two shots; 5 received placebo; per-sample allocation not given. At day 63 after the first vaccine or placebo injection, samples were drawn. Expressing Wuhan-strain SARS-CoV-2 spike, an Ad26 vector served as the vaccine. The chain has TRBV29-1 and TRBJ2-7, with D perhaps matching TRBD2 (6 bases). This sample comprised peripheral blood, obtained in a trial of Ad26.COV2.S vaccine versus placebo. The sequence was collected from a person between 18 and 60 years old who received the Ad26.COV2.S COVID-19 vaccine or a placebo. Here the CDR3 reads CSVEGNYEQYF. The CDR3 bases are TGCAGCGTGGAGGGTAACTACGAGCAGTACTTC.